This TCR beta chain was sequenced in a study of blood T cells in healthy people across ages. Study findings and constraints: The lack of PBMC sorting stopped any conclusive naive versus antigen-experienced comparison. Strong correlation linked observed beta diversity and percent naive T cells.

PCR was performed a second time for about 7 to 12 cycles using a sample-barcoded 5' primer and a J-beta primer mix. Every molecule of cDNA carried a tag from a template-switch adaptor with 12 random nucleotides. Each CDR3 protein gets one entry after TCRdb re-called the 5' RACE reads with MiXCR. The sample includes 1.5 million to 2 million distinct CDR3 sequences, roughly 27% of them seen just once. As for this clonotype: Its antigen is unknown. A read error may be the cause here, since a much bigger clone is one base away.

Germline CDR1 and CDR2: DFQATT and SNEGSKA (reference sequence). The CDR3 loop spans 15 amino acids. The chain links TRBV20-1 to TRBJ2-1; 13 bases are a match to TRBD2. The sequence came from a woman in her thirties in good health. The specimen sequenced was blood. The CDR3 here is CSARSGLAGPNKQFF. The CDR3 nucleotides read TGCAGTGCTAGATCGGGACTAGCGGGGCCCAATAAGCAGTTCTTC.